Following are 11 T cell receptor beta chains from one sample sequenced in a study of T cell repertoires in cytomegalovirus infection. In TCRdb, the reads were re-called with MiXCR into one record per CDR3 protein. The table lists approximately 1,000,000 distinct CDR3 sequences, around 29% of them singletons, with over 13% in the top ten. These receptors' targets are unknown. The sample consisted of cultured CD8+ T cells from PBMCs, taken from culture after CMV antigen stimulation. The receptors derive from a human donor in good health (CMV status not recorded). Some clones in this sample may be carry-over from other donors' samples.

This clonotype was recorded a few times. The rearrangement uses TRBV6-8 and TRBJ1-1; 7 bases are shared with TRBD1. The germline V gene has CDR1 MNHGY and CDR2 SAAAGT. Losses at the gene ends were 5 bases for V and 7 bases for J; bases not matched to a gene: 10. The length of the CDR3 is 14 residues. CDR3 in amino acids: CASSLPGTEFEAFF. The CDR3 DNA follows: TGTGCCAGCAGTCTCCCCGGGACAGAGTTTGAAGCTTTCTTT.

This clonotype has at least ten counts. V is TRBV7-8 and J is TRBJ1-2, with 9 bases fitting TRBD1. V lost 1 base to trimming and J lost 4 bases; unmatched junction nucleotides: 7. Germline V lookup: CDR1 SGHVS, CDR2 FQNEAQ. The CDR3 covers 16 residues. DNA for the CDR3: TGTGCCAGCAGCTTAGAACGACAGGGGGTGATCTATGGCTACACCTTC. This encodes CASSLERQGVIYGYTF. Together with reference TRBV7-8 and TRBJ1-2, the CDR3 gives the full variable domain: GAGVSQSPRYKVAKRGQDVALRCDPISGHVSLFWYQQALGQGPEFLTYFQNEAQLDKSGLPSDRFFAERPEGSVSTLKIQRTQQEDSAVYLCASSLERQGVIYGYTFGSGTRLTVV.

CDR3 sequence: CASSQNGGTSNYGYTF. Written as DNA, the CDR3 is TGCGCCAGCAGCCAAAACGGCGGGACCTCTAACTATGGCTACACCTTC. The genes are TRBV4-1 and TRBJ1-2; TRBD1 might be the D (5 bases). The CDR3 is made up of 16 amino acids. CDR1 is MGHRA and CDR2 is YSYEKL in the germline V gene. V lost 2 bases to trimming and J lost 0 bases, with 13 bases between them.

This clonotype showed up many times. CDR3 sequence: CASSRATEAFF. The CDR3 bases are TGTGCCAGCAGCCGGGCGACTGAAGCTTTCTTT. This rearrangement joins TRBV11-2 to TRBJ1-1; D gene unclear. Trimming left V 5 bases short and J 5 bases short, with 6 bases between. The CDR3 spans 11 residues. Germline assignment: CDR1 SGHAT and CDR2 FQNNGV.

The rearrangement links TRBV7-6 to TRBJ2-1; the match to TRBD2 covers 12 bases. CDR3 length: 21 amino acids. Germline values: CDR1 SGHVS, CDR2 FNYEAQ. Trimming took 5 bases from V and 0 from J; bases not matched to a gene: 17. CDR3 residues: CASSLIVGLAGGHSSYNEQFF. CDR3 in DNA: TGTGCCAGCAGCCTAATAGTCGGGCTAGCGGGGGGGCACAGCTCCTACAATGAGCAGTTCTTC.

This clonotype appeared a few times. The chain combines TRBV7-6 with TRBJ2-5; 8 bases line up with TRBD2. V lost 6 bases to trimming and J lost 5 bases; unmatched junction nucleotides: 8. The germline CDR1 and CDR2 sequences are SGHVS and FNYEAQ. This CDR3 is 14 amino acids long. CDR3 loop: CASRNSGAEETQYF. DNA of the CDR3: TGTGCCAGCAGGAATAGCGGGGCGGAGGAGACCCAGTACTTC.

The chain uses TRBV7-6 and TRBJ1-2, with D hard to call. CDR1 and CDR2 (germline): SGHVS, FNYEAQ. Trimming stripped 4 bases from V and 7 bases from J, with 10 bases between. The length of the CDR3 is 12 residues. Here the CDR3 DNA reads TGTGCCAGCAGCTCCTATCCCGTTGGCTACACCTTC. Amino acid sequence: CASSSYPVGYTF.

The chain employs TRBV12-3 or TRBV12-4 and TRBJ1-2; D might be TRBD1 (6 bases). The CDR3 covers 15 residues. V lost 1 base and J 4 bases, leaving 13 bases between the germline ends. The CDR3: CASSLVTGHFYGYTF. As DNA, the CDR3 is TGTGCCAGCAGTTTAGTAACAGGGCACTTCTATGGCTACACCTTC.

This clonotype was found a few times. This rearrangement joins TRBV4-3 to TRBJ2-2, with D possibly being TRBD2 (5 bases). In germline, CDR1 is LGHNA, CDR2 YSLEER. Trimming removed 3 bases from V and 4 bases from J, with 12 bases in between. The CDR3 extends over 15 amino acids. CDR3 residues: CASSHPAAGTGELFF. Written as DNA, the CDR3 is TGCGCCAGCAGCCACCCCGCGGCGGGCACCGGGGAGCTGTTTTTT.

In this sample, this clonotype turned up a few times. V usage is TRBV19 and J usage is TRBJ2-1, with D hard to call. The V gene's germline CDR1 is LNHDA and CDR2 SQIVND (reference sequence). The CDR3 sequence is 13 residues long. The germline V and J ends were trimmed by 2 bases and 6 bases, with 8 bases remaining between them. The CDR3 DNA follows: TGTGCCAGTAGTATAAGTGGGCGCAATGAGCAGTTCTTC. This translates into CASSISGRNEQFF.

The chain carries TRBV2 and TRBJ1-6; no clear D gene. V was clipped by 4 bases and J by 13 bases, with 8 bases between them. This CDR3 has 11 residues. Germline CDR1 reads SNHLY; CDR2 reads FYNNEI. For the CDR3, the DNA is TGTGCCAGCAGTGCAAGATCCCCCCTCCACTTT. Protein: CASSARSPLHF.